This T cell receptor beta chain originates from a study of shared clonotypes between healthy human individuals (dated by TCRdb to about 2020). About the study as a whole: A couple of women and three men aged 18 to 49 years were included in the cohort. For each donor, CD4 naive and CD4 memory were each given three plates, CD8 naive was given two plates, and CD8 memory was given one plate. Libraries were prepared and TCR repertoires were sequenced by different laboratories using diverse techniques, in order to increase sequencing depth and limit assay-specific biases. Between about 0.8 and 9 billion PBMCs per donor were obtained by leukapheresis. To estimate repertoire size and how much clonotype sharing occurs between individuals, the study deeply sequenced the blood TCR repertoires of roughly 5 healthy adults.

Using the deep immunoSEQ assay, multiplex PCR amplified TCR CDR3 regions from genomic DNA. Genomic DNA extracted from each cell subset was distributed evenly over all wells of several immunoSEQ 96-well plates, and each plate served as one replicate. Each replicate PCR for sorted subsets received about 0.2 ug genomic DNA, equal to about 30,000 T cell genomes. Purified libraries were quantified with a Qubit 3.0 fluorometer, sized on a Bioanalyzer 2100, and re-quantified with the KAPA Library Quantification kit. A separate single-read 150-cycle Illumina NextSeq 550 flow cell was used to sequence each immunoSEQ 96-well plate. As for the original processing: Because only junctional sequences without quality scores were contained in the immunoSEQ output, filtering matching that applied to full-length reads could not be performed. Sequences were annotated with PyIR, a Python wrapper for IgBLAST v1.9, using IMGT germline references to assign V/J genes and CDR3. Any read was removed if the V/J assignment was weak (E-value above 1e-6), the CDR3 was missing, or the read contained stop codons, out-of-frame junctions, or ambiguous translated residues. A V3J clonotype was defined by an identical inferred V gene, J gene, and CDR3 amino acid sequence. Percentage overlap between repertoires was computed as shared unique clonotypes divided by the size of the smaller repertoire. RTK rarefaction, the Chao1 estimator, and Recon v2.1 estimates of unobserved clonotypes were used to assess repertoire richness. Generation probabilities were computed with OLGA for all TCRbeta clonotypes obtained by the gDNA method from a handful of donors. TCRdb carries this immuneACCESS record with in-frame sequences only. Its versions omit some clonotypes, under half of them owing to an unresolved V gene in the studies checked, with the rest unexplained. That table supplies the V and J calls and clone size; D and trimming were determined from the DNA. This sample is represented by around 2,100,000 clones; about 94% of them were singletons. Roughly 1% of the sample is held by the ten biggest clonotypes.

Note on this clone: The clone's antigen remains unknown. No clone much larger than this one lies a single base away; base qualities are absent.

V and J are trimmed by 1 base and 1 base, and the gene matches miss 10 bases of the junction. The CDR3 goes from the cysteine to the phenylalanine over 17 residues. Only the CDR3 portion is preserved as DNA: 51 bases, with reading frame beginning at the first base. The germline V gene provides CDR1 SGHDT and CDR2 YYEEEE. Overall study outcomes, separate from this receptor: Larger estimated clonotype richness was generally found for naive subsets than for memory subsets. Because the study included only a small number of donors, the genetic and exposure-history diversity represented was limited. Pairwise subsampling led to the expectation that sequencing depth would affect the degree of clonotype sharing among donors. Across four donors, approximately 5% of naive CD4, more than 3% of naive CD8, roughly 2.2% of memory CD4, and approximately 0.4% of memory CD8 clonotypes were shared. Sampling was limited to blood, and TCR repertoires in tissue likely differ from TCR repertoires in blood. Even with the large sequencing depth, rarefaction of the sorted-subset datasets indicated that sequencing was incomplete. Clonotypes shared by all four sorted-subset donors showed higher generation probabilities than non-shared clonotypes.

For the CD8 naive samples, CD45RO-negative cells were positively selected for CCR7, yielding a CD45RA+CCR7+ population from which TemRA cells were excluded. Healthy HIV-negative adults with no recently reported acute infections or vaccinations were included as donors. Every donor was a Caucasian adult living in Nashville, Tennessee, USA. Blood was collected by leukapheresis, and PBMCs were isolated by Ficoll-Histopaque density gradient centrifugation and then cryopreserved in liquid nitrogen vapor phase. Analytical flow cytometry was used to check the purity and quantity of each magnetically sorted T cell population. Genomic DNA was isolated from every sorted fraction and measured by UV absorbance on a Nanodrop 2000c.

The sequence derives from a young man in good health. The sequenced sample was naive CD8+ T cells sorted from blood. Per the publication, the cell subset or site label means: CD45RA+CCR7+. Here the chain combines TRBV5-6 and TRBJ2-7, and TRBD1 matches 8 of the central bases. CDR3 reads: CASSLIEGGQGSYEQYF. The DNA sequence is as follows: TGTGCCAGCAGCTTGATAGAAGGTGGACAGGGATCCTACGAGCAGTACTTC. With the rest looked up from the reference TRBV5-6 and TRBJ2-7 genes rather than sequenced, the full variable domain is DAGVTQSPTHLIKTRGQQVTLRCSPKSGHDTVSWYQQALGQGPQFIFQYYEEEERQRGNFPDRFSGHQFPNYSSELNVNALLLGDSALYLCASSLIEGGQGSYEQYFGPGTRLTVT.